This TCR beta chain derives from a study of identical twins. TCRdb reprocessed the 5' RACE reads with MiXCR, giving one entry per CDR3 protein. This table has 470,000 or so distinct CDR3 sequences, approximately 24% appearing once. The data also belong to a second study, concerning T cells expressing NK-cell markers.

This receptor was obtained from a woman between 18 and 29 years old in good health. Sample: CD4+ T cells sorted from blood.

The CDR3 spells CSARAGTRTYEQYF. DNA of the CDR3: TGCAGTGCTAGAGCCGGGACACGAACCTACGAGCAGTACTTC. V gene TRBV20-1 combines with J gene TRBJ2-7, with D tentatively TRBD1 (6 bases). Germline-derived CDR1 and CDR2 are DFQATT and SNEGSKA (reference sequence). The length of the CDR3 is 14 residues. Trimming took off 1 base at V and 2 bases at J, with 12 bases between the two ends.